This T cell receptor beta chain was sequenced during a study of cytomegalovirus exposure and HLA in healthy donors. The donors, nominally healthy at sampling, likely had unrecorded immune exposures. 60 Vbeta and 13 Jbeta primers were used in PCR. This table comes from immunoSEQ multiplex PCR, and its TCRdb copy is limited to in-frame clones, with some not included. This table lists roughly 200,000 clones. The sample taken for sequencing was PBMCs. The clonotype comes from a young man in good health and CMV-seronegative.

The CDR3 DNA reads TGTGCCAGCAGTTCCTTCTCTGGGGCCAACGTCCTGACTTTC. Translated: CASSSFSGANVLTF. The rearrangement links TRBV6-1 to TRBJ2-6; D remains ambiguous. Germline loops: CDR1 MNHNS, CDR2 SASEGT. With 5 bases removed from V and 0 bases from J, the gap between germline ends came to 5 bases. The CDR3 runs 14 residues.